A selection of T cell receptor beta chains follows, all from one sample in a study of graft-versus-host responses after intestinal transplantation. Sequencing used immunoSEQ multiplex PCR; TCRdb keeps in-frame clones, though not all of them. The sample has 75,000 to 100,000 clones; roughly 90% are singletons. Source: PBMCs, taken around 450 days after intestinal transplant. These receptors originate from a human patient who received an intestinal transplant, so some T cells may come from the graft donor. Both conserved end residues are part of each CDR3. The D gene is left open where the match is weak. The listing skips clone size in some rows; elsewhere it reads once, few, many or a size class.

d_call clone_size j_call v_call cdr3_nt cdr3_aa
NA NA TRBJ2-7 TRBV6-5 TGTGCCAGCAGGCTGAGACGGGGCGAGACCTACGAGCAGTACTTC CASRLRRGETYEQYF
NA NA TRBJ1-1 TRBV7-3 TGTGCCAGCAGCCCAAACGGGGAGGGAATGAACACTGAAGCTTTCTTT CASSPNGEGMNTEAFF
TRBD1 NA TRBJ1-5 TRBV18 TGTGCCAGCTCACCGGGACAGGTCGGGGGTCAGCCCCAGCATTTT CASSPGQVGGQPQHF
TRBD1 NA TRBJ2-2 TRBV6-6 TGTGCCAGCAGTCCAGGGACAGGGGCGAGTGCCGGGGAGCTGTTTTTT CASSPGTGASAGELFF
TRBD2 NA TRBJ2-3 TRBV5-4 TGTGCCGTCCAAGGACTAGCCCAGGCTTTGGCTAGCACAGATACGCAGTATTTT CAVQGLAQALASTDTQYF
NA NA TRBJ2-7 TRBV11-1 TGTGCCAGCGCCCCGGACAGCTACGAGCAGTACTTC CASAPDSYEQYF
NA NA TRBJ1-1 TRBV12-5 TGTGCTAGTGGTCAAGAACCGGCTGAAGCTTTCTTT CASGQEPAEAFF
TRBD1 NA TRBJ1-2 TRBV27 TGTGCCAGCAGTTCCGGCGCAGGGGGACATGGCTACACCTTC CASSSGAGGHGYTF
NA NA TRBJ2-3 TRBV7-8 TGTGCCAGCAGCTTCACAGATACGCAGTATTTT CASSFTDTQYF
TRBD2 NA TRBJ2-3 TRBV2 TGTGCCTTCAGGACTAGCGGGGGACCAGATACGCAGTATTTT CAFRTSGGPDTQYF
NA NA TRBJ2-7 TRBV9 TGTGCCAGCAGCGGGGGACTCCACGAAGGCGAGCAGTACTTC CASSGGLHEGEQYF
TRBD1 NA TRBJ2-7 TRBV19 TGTGCCACCCGGGGACAGGGGGCGCCCTACGAGCAGTACTTC CATRGQGAPYEQYF
NA NA TRBJ2-5 TRBV7-9 TGTGCCAGCAGCTTAGCGGGCTACGGGGAGCAGTACTTC CASSLAGYGEQYF
NA once TRBJ1-1 TRBV4-1 TGCGCCAGCAGCCAAGCAAGCGTAGGAACAGGGGAAGCTTTCTTT CASSQASVGTGEAFF
NA NA TRBJ1-1 TRBV6-1 TGTGCCAGCAGCGGAGGGCCCTACCCAAACACTGAAGCTTTCTTT CASSGGPYPNTEAFF
TRBD2 NA TRBJ2-7 TRBV25-1 TGTGCCAGCAGTGAAAATAGCGGGGGGCAATACGAGCAGTACTTC CASSENSGGQYEQYF
NA NA TRBJ1-2 TRBV2 TGTGCCAGCCAGCCTAACCCTAACTATGGCTACACCTTC CASQPNPNYGYTF